Listed below are T cell receptor beta chains from one sample, sequenced in a study of blood T cells in healthy people across ages. TCRdb called the 5' RACE reads again in MiXCR, with one record for every CDR3 protein. The table shows around 800,000 distinct CDR3 sequences, with around half occurring only once. Material: blood. Receptors were obtained from a man older than 75 in good health. Both conserved end residues are part of each CDR3. D genes are given only for firm matches. Clone size appears in some rows only: once, few, many, or a class for an expanded clone.

j_call: TRBJ2-1; v_call: TRBV20-1; clone_size: NA; d_call: TRBD1; cdr3_nt: TGCAGTGCTAGACCGACAGGGCTCTCCTACAATGAGCAGTTCTTC; cdr3_aa: CSARPTGLSYNEQFF
j_call: TRBJ1-1; v_call: TRBV5-1; clone_size: many; d_call: NA; cdr3_nt: TGCGCCAGCAGTGTCGTAGGGGTCGGGGACACTGAAGCTTTCTTT; cdr3_aa: CASSVVGVGDTEAFF
j_call: TRBJ2-7; v_call: TRBV10-3; clone_size: NA; d_call: TRBD2; cdr3_nt: TGTGCCATCAGTGAGTCAAGGGCGGGAGCCTACGAGCAGTACTTC; cdr3_aa: CAISESRAGAYEQYF
j_call: TRBJ2-3; v_call: TRBV6-2/TRBV6-3; clone_size: NA; d_call: TRBD2; cdr3_nt: TGTGCCAGCAGTGAGATCGGACTAGCGGTCAGAGACGCGTATTTT; cdr3_aa: CASSEIGLAVRDAYF
j_call: TRBJ2-1; v_call: TRBV12-3/TRBV12-4; clone_size: once; d_call: NA; cdr3_nt: TGTGCCAGCAGTTTTTATGGGGGAATATACAATGAGCAGTTCTTC; cdr3_aa: CASSFYGGIYNEQFF
j_call: TRBJ2-7; v_call: TRBV6-5; clone_size: NA; d_call: TRBD2; cdr3_nt: TGTGCCAGCAGTTATAGCGGGACGAACTACGAGCAGTACTTC; cdr3_aa: CASSYSGTNYEQYF
j_call: TRBJ2-1; v_call: TRBV3-1; clone_size: NA; d_call: TRBD2; cdr3_nt: TGTGCCGGCAGCCAAGATAGCACTAGCGGTGCCTACAATGAGCAGTTCTTC; cdr3_aa: CAGSQDSTSGAYNEQFF
j_call: TRBJ2-7; v_call: TRBV4-1; clone_size: few; d_call: TRBD2; cdr3_nt: TGCGCCAGCAGCCGAGCGGGACCGAGCGAGCAGTACTTC; cdr3_aa: CASSRAGPSEQYF
j_call: TRBJ1-1; v_call: TRBV7-9; clone_size: NA; d_call: NA; cdr3_nt: TGTGCCAGCAGCTCGGACGGCCTGGGCACTGAAGCTTTCTTT; cdr3_aa: CASSSDGLGTEAFF
j_call: TRBJ2-7; v_call: TRBV18; clone_size: NA; d_call: NA; cdr3_nt: TGTGCCAGCTCACCCCGGTCCGGACAGAGGACCTACGAGCAGTACTTC; cdr3_aa: CASSPRSGQRTYEQYF
j_call: TRBJ2-7; v_call: TRBV27; clone_size: NA; d_call: NA; cdr3_nt: TGTGCCAGCAGGAAGGGGCCGGGGCAGTACTTC; cdr3_aa: CASRKGPGQYF
j_call: TRBJ1-5; v_call: TRBV6-5; clone_size: few; d_call: NA; cdr3_nt: TGTGCCAGCAGCGCTGGCGGGCTCAATCAGCCCCAGCATTTT; cdr3_aa: CASSAGGLNQPQHF
j_call: TRBJ2-4; v_call: TRBV7-3; clone_size: NA; d_call: NA; cdr3_nt: TGTGCCAGCAGCTTATTAAGGCAGACTCCATTAGCCAAAAACATTCAGTACTTC; cdr3_aa: CASSLLRQTPLAKNIQYF
j_call: TRBJ1-1; v_call: TRBV29-1; clone_size: few; d_call: NA; cdr3_nt: TGCAGCGTTGAAGAGTACGGAGGTAGCACTGAAGCTTTCTTT; cdr3_aa: CSVEEYGGSTEAFF
j_call: TRBJ2-7; v_call: TRBV7-2; clone_size: few; d_call: TRBD2; cdr3_nt: TGTGCCAGCAGCCCCCGACCCGGGACTAGATCCCAGCAGTACTTC; cdr3_aa: CASSPRPGTRSQQYF
j_call: TRBJ1-2; v_call: TRBV4-2; clone_size: NA; d_call: NA; cdr3_nt: TGTGCCAGCAGCCAAGATTCAGGCAGAACGGCCGGCTACACCTTC; cdr3_aa: CASSQDSGRTAGYTF
j_call: TRBJ2-1; v_call: TRBV9; clone_size: NA; d_call: NA; cdr3_nt: TGTGCCAGCAGCACCACGGACTGGGATTTGGATGAGCAGTTCTTC; cdr3_aa: CASSTTDWDLDEQFF
j_call: TRBJ2-3; v_call: TRBV6-5; clone_size: NA; d_call: TRBD1; cdr3_nt: TGTGCCAGCAGTTACTCGACAGGGAGAGATACGCAGTATTTT; cdr3_aa: CASSYSTGRDTQYF
j_call: TRBJ2-1; v_call: TRBV7-2; clone_size: few; d_call: TRBD1; cdr3_nt: TGTGCCAGCAGCCGCCGGGACAGGAGTTACAATGAGCAGTTCTTC; cdr3_aa: CASSRRDRSYNEQFF
j_call: TRBJ1-1; v_call: TRBV29-1; clone_size: once; d_call: NA; cdr3_nt: TGCAGCGTTGTACCGGGGACCCAGGGCACTGAAGCTTTCTTT; cdr3_aa: CSVVPGTQGTEAFF
j_call: TRBJ1-1; v_call: TRBV4-2; clone_size: NA; d_call: NA; cdr3_nt: TGTGCCAGCAGCCAAGAAATGAGGAACACTGAAGCTTTCTTT; cdr3_aa: CASSQEMRNTEAFF
j_call: TRBJ2-7; v_call: TRBV7-8; clone_size: few; d_call: NA; cdr3_nt: TGTGCCAGCAGCTCCTCCCGGCTGGCGGAGCGATCCTACGAGCAGTACTTC; cdr3_aa: CASSSSRLAERSYEQYF
j_call: TRBJ2-7; v_call: TRBV7-9; clone_size: NA; d_call: NA; cdr3_nt: TGTGCCAGCAGCTTTAGCCCGAGGGACAACTCCTACGAGCAGTACTTC; cdr3_aa: CASSFSPRDNSYEQYF
j_call: TRBJ2-1; v_call: TRBV20-1; clone_size: many; d_call: TRBD2; cdr3_nt: TGCAGTGCAACTCCACTAGCGGAGTCCTACAATGAGCAGTTCTTC; cdr3_aa: CSATPLAESYNEQFF
j_call: TRBJ2-7; v_call: TRBV6-5; clone_size: few; d_call: NA; cdr3_nt: TGTGCCAGCAGTCCCACAGGGAGAGGATCCTACGAGCAGTACTTC; cdr3_aa: CASSPTGRGSYEQYF
j_call: TRBJ1-1; v_call: TRBV21-1; clone_size: NA; d_call: NA; cdr3_nt: TGTGCCAGCAGCGGGAAGGACGGGAACACTGAAGCTTTCTTT; cdr3_aa: CASSGKDGNTEAFF